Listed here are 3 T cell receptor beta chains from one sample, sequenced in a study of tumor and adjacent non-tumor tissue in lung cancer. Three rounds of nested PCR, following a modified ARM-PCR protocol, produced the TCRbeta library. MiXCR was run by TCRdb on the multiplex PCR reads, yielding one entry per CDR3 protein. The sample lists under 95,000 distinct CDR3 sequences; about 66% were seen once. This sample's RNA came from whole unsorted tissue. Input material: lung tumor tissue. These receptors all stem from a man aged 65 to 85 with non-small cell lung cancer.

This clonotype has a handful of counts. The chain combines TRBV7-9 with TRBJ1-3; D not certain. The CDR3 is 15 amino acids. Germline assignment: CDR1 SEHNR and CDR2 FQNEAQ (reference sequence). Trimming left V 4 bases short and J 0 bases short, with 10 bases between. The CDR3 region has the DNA TGTGCCAGCAGCTCCTTCGGGCGCTCTGGAAACACCATATATTTT. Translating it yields CASSSFGRSGNTIYF.

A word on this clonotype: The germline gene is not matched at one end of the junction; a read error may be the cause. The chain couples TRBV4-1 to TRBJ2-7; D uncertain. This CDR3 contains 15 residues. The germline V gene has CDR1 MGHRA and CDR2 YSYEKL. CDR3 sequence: CANSLAWDISYEQYF. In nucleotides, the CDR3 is TGCGCCAACAGCCTGGCGTGGGATATCTCCTACGAGCAGTACTTC.

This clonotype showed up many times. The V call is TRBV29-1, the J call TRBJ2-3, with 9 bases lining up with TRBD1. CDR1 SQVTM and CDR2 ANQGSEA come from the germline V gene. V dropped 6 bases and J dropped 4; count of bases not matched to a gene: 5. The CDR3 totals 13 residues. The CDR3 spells CSVYWTGADTQYF. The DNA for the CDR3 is TGCAGCGTCTATTGGACAGGGGCAGATACGCAGTATTTT.